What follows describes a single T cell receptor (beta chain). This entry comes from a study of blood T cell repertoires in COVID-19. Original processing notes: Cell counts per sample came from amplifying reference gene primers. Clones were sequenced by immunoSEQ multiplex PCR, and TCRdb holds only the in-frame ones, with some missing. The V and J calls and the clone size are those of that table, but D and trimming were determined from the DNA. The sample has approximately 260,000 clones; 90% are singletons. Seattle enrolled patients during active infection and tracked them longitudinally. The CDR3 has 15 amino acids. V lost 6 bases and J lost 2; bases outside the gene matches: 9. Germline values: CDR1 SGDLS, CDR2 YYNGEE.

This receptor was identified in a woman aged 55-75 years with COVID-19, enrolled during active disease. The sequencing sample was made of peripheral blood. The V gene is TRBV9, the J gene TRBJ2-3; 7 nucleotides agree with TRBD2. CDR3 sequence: CASTWGGDDTDTQYF. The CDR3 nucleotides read TGTGCCAGCACTTGGGGGGGTGACGACACAGATACGCAGTATTTT.